The text below deals with one T cell receptor (beta chain). The specificity of this receptor is unknown. No per-base quality is available; no much larger clone lies one base away. Taken from cysteine to phenylalanine, the CDR3 has 13 residues. Only the CDR3 DNA stays, 39 bases, in frame from base 1. Unmatched junction bases come to 3, with V trimmed by 4 bases and J by 4 bases. For CDR1 and CDR2, the germline V gene lists MNHEY and SVGAGI. This sample stems from a study of T cell changes during pregnancy in multiple sclerosis (dated by TCRdb to between 2018 and 2021). The study in broad terms: The study examined how the T cell repertoire changed over the course of pregnancy in women with multiple sclerosis.

Receptor libraries were prepared by the immunoSEQ multiplex PCR assay. TCRdb's version of the immuneACCESS table is confined to in-frame rearrangements and falls short of the full clone set. An unresolved V gene accounts for under half of the shortfall where checked; the remainder is of unknown origin. In all, the sample holds about 68,000 clones, and 90% of those were seen once. The ten largest clones take up around 1.5% of the sample. The source was peripheral blood, collected in the third trimester of pregnancy. The source is a female donor with multiple sclerosis, enrolled in a pregnancy study. The V gene is TRBV6-5 and the J gene is TRBJ1-1; a stretch of 7 junction bases matches TRBD1. The DNA sequence is given as TGTGCCAGCAGTTCGGGACAGTTCACTGAAGCTTTCTTT. This encodes CASSSGQFTEAFF.